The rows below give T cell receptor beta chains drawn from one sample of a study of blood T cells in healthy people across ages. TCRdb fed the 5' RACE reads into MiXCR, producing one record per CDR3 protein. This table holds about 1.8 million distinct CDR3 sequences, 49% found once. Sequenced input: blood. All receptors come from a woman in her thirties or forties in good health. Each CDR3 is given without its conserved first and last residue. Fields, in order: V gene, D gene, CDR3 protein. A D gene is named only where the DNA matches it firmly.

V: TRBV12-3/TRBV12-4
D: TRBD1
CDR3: ASSSTGGATMNEQF

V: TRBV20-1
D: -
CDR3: SARDMLGQF

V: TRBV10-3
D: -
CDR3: AISALYGETQY

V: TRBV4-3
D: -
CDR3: ASKILRSGLAKNIQY

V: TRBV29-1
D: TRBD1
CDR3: SVEEDRGGQY

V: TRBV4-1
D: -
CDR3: ASQSTDGRKGYT

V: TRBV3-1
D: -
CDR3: ASSRRRTEAETQY

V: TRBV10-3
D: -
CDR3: AISAQGEQY

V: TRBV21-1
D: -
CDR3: ASRGPNGTDTQY

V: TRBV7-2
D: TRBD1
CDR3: ASSPTRTGSYNEQF

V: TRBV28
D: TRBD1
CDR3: ASRSQQGGSYEQY

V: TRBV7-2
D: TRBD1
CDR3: ASSTTGGSYGYT

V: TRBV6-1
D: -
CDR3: ASSPRGNSNQPQH

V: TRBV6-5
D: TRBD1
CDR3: ASRRGQGAYGYT

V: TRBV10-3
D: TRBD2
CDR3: ASQRAGGAYEQY

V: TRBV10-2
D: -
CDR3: ASSEFGRADPYEQY

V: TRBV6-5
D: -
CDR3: ASSYSVWRTPDEQY

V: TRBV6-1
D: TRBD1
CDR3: ASSAGQGRSYEQF

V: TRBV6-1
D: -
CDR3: ASSERGRVRDSNQPQH

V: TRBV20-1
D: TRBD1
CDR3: SAGRGQGLNQPQH

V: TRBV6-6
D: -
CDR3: ASRPRDIATNEKLF

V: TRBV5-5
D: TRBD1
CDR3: ASSLRTGDNSPLH

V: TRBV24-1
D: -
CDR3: ATSDARQWSADTQY

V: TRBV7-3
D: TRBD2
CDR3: ASSSSGGAQY

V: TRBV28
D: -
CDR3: ASSSLPIRVGGYT

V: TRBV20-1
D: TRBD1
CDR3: SADRGRDGYT

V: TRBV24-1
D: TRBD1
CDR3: ATSARAGQVWF

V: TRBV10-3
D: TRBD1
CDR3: AISESGQGTEAF

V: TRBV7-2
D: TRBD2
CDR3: ASSFTSGGRSSYEQY

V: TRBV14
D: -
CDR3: ASSQDFTPGDGYT

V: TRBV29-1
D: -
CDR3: SVNPGDTQY

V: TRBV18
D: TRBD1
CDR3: ASSPEDRDETQY

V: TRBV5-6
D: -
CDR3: ASSLFTRARQETQY

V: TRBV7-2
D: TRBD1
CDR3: ASSTTGSAYGYT

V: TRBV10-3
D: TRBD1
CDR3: PISEPDRGWKNSPLH

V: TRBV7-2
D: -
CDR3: ASSMAGLYNEQF

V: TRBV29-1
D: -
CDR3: SVGTLVDEQF

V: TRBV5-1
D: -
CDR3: ASSLSGLSGNTIY

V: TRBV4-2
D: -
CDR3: ASSQDVSPPANYGYT

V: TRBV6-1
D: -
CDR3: ASSRAAQSHEQY

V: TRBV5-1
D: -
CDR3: ASSLQGPNTGELF

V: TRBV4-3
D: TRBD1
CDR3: ASSQVRQGGNEQF

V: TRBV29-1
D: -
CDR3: SVEGEAISSYNEQF

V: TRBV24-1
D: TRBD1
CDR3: AARTGNGNQPQH

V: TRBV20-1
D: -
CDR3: SAPRGWVEVEQETQY

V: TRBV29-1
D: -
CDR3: SVYRGSETQY

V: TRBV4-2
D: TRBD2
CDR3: ASSPGAGLALYNEQF

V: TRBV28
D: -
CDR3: ASSLRTTVSQETQY

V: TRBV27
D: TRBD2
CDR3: ASSPFGGTYNEQF

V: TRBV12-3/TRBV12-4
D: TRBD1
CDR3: ASSGGTGIYNEQF

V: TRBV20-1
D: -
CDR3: SARDRDGLTIQY

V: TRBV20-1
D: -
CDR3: SAGPSGTESYNEQF

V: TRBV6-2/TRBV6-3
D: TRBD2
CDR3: ASTGAGYSYEQY

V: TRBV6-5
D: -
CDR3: ASSYAQGSDYGYT